This T cell receptor beta chain was recorded in a study of blood T cells in healthy people across ages. The CDR3 covers 11 residues. Germline-derived CDR1 and CDR2 are SQVTM and ANQGSEA. As regards this clonotype: An end of the junction differs from the germline gene, which may be a read error.

The authors ran a second PCR of about 7 to 11 cycles using a sample-barcoded 5' primer and a J-beta primer mix. TCRdb fed the 5' RACE reads into MiXCR, producing one record per CDR3 protein. Of 600,000 or so distinct CDR3 sequences listed, roughly 43% are singletons. This TCR derives from an elderly man in good health. Sequenced input: blood. The gene calls are TRBV29-1 and TRBJ2-5; D may correspond to TRBD1 or TRBD2 (5 bases each). The CDR3 is CSGGPQETLYF. CDR3 nucleotides: TGCAGCGGGGGACCTCAAGAGACCCTGTACTTC.